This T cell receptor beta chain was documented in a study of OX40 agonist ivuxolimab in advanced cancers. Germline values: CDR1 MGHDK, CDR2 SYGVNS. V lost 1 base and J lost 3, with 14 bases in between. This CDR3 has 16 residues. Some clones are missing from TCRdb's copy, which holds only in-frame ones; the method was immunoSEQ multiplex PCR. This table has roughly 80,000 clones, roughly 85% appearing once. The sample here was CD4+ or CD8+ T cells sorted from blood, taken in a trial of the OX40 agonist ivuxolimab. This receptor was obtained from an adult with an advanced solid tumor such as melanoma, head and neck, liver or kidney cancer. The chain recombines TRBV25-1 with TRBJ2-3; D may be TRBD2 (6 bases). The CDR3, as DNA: TGTGCCAGCAGTGAATTTCGTCAGGGAGGAACAGATACGCAGTATTTT. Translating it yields CASSEFRQGGTDTQYF.